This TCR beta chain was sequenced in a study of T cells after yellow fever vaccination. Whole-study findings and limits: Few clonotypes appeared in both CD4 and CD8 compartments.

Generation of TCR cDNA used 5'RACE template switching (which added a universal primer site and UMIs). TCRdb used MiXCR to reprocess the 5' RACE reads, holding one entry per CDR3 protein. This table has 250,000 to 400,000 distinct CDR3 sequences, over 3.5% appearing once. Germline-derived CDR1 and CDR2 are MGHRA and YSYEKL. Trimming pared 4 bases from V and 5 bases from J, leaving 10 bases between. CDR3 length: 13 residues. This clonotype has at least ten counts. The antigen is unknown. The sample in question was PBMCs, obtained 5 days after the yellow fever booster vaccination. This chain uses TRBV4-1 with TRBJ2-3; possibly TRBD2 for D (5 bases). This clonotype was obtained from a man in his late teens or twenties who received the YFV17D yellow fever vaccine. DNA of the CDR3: TGCGCCAGCAGCCCGGGAATTCGAGATACGCAGTATTTT. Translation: CASSPGIRDTQYF.